The next 9 T cell receptor beta chains were all read from a single sample in a study of neurological immune-mediated disorders (dated by TCRdb to between 2018 and 2021). Library preparation used 5' RACE. Sequencing took place on an Illumina HiSeq 2500. The public reads were run again by TCRdb, first through fastp at Q25 and then through MiXCR, and only productive beta chains were kept. Merged by CDR3 protein, the rows form single entries marked with the most common genes and DNA. In all, the sample holds tens of thousands of distinct CDR3 sequences, and 11% of those were seen once. The top ten clones comprise roughly 1.9% of the sample. Sequencing was done on a sample of PBMCs. All receptors derive from a man in his 60s in good health.

This clonotype occurred many times. This chain connects TRBV5-1 to TRBJ2-5; 11 nucleotides agree with TRBD1. The germline CDR1 and CDR2 sequences are SGHRS and YFSETQ. There are 15 residues in the CDR3. The V segment lost 6 bases and the J segment 0 bases; nucleotides outside the gene matches: 4. This CDR3 reads CASKRTGGNQETQYF. The CDR3 DNA sequence: TGCGCCAGCAAGCGGACAGGGGGCAACCAAGAGACCCAGTACTTC.

This clonotype was seen repeatedly, ten times or more. V is TRBV29-1 and J is TRBJ1-2; no firm D call. The CDR3 is 11 residues long. Germline CDR1 and CDR2: SQVTM and ANQGSEA. Trimming took 4 bases from V and 7 from J, leaving 10 bases between them. CDR3 protein: CSVGDGRGYTF. Here the CDR3 DNA reads TGCAGCGTTGGGGATGGCCGTGGCTACACCTTC.

This clonotype was observed at least ten times. The gene calls are TRBV20-1 and TRBJ2-7; TRBD1 is a possible D gene (5 bases). The CDR3 consists of 13 residues. The ends were cut back, 3 bases at V and 0 bases at J, with 9 bases in the middle. Germline assignment: CDR1 DFQATT and CDR2 SNEGSKA (reference sequence). Here the CDR3 DNA reads TGCAGTGCTAGGACAGACCTCTCCTACGAGCAGTACTTC. Protein: CSARTDLSYEQYF.

This clonotype was seen ten or more times. This chain links TRBV7-2 with TRBJ2-2; no reliable D call. Trimming removed 6 bases at V and 3 bases at J, with 14 bases between. This CDR3 is 15 amino acids long. Per germline, CDR1 SGHTA and CDR2 FQGNSA. The CDR3 region has the DNA TGTGCCAGCAGATCCGGGTCTTATGACACCGGGGAGCTGTTTTTT. This codes for CASRSGSYDTGELFF. Complete variable domain (other parts from reference TRBV7-2 and TRBJ2-2): GAGVSQSPSNKVTEKGKDVELRCDPISGHTALYWYRQSLGQGLEFLIYFQGNSAPDKSGLPSDRFSAERTGGSVSTLTIQRTQQEDSAVYLCASRSGSYDTGELFFGEGSRLTVL.

This clonotype was counted many times. This chain connects TRBV27 to TRBJ1-1; TRBD1 is a possible D gene (6 bases). Germline CDR1 reads MNHEY; CDR2 reads SMNVEV (reference sequence). Trimming removed 2 bases from V and 6 bases from J, with 13 bases in between. The length of the CDR3 is 14 residues. The CDR3 loop reads CASSLQGHLPEAFF. In DNA, the CDR3 is TGTGCCAGCAGTTTACAGGGGCACCTGCCTGAAGCTTTCTTT.

This clonotype was recorded a few times. The CDR3 DNA follows: TGTGCCAGCAGCCAAGAAACTGGCCGGGAGACCCAGTACTTC. Protein product: CASSQETGRETQYF. The chain carries TRBV3-1 and TRBJ2-5, with D unresolved. V was cut by 0 bases and J by 5 bases, with 10 bases left in between. CDR3 length equals 14 residues. Germline CDR1 is LGHDT and CDR2 is YNNKEL (reference sequence).

This clonotype appeared many times. The chain has TRBV3-1 and TRBJ2-7; D is ambiguous. This CDR3 region has 15 residues. Trimming stripped 4 bases from V and 0 bases from J, with 13 bases between. Germline assignment: CDR1 LGHDT and CDR2 YNNKEL (reference sequence). CDR3 sequence: CASSPIGSRSYEQYF. DNA of the CDR3: TGTGCCAGCAGCCCGATAGGGTCTCGCTCCTACGAGCAGTACTTC.

The chain couples TRBV15 to TRBJ1-3, with no clear D. Looked up from germline, CDR1 is LNHNV and CDR2 is YYDKDF (reference sequence). With 4 bases removed from V and 1 base from J, the gap between germline ends came to 8 bases. The length of the CDR3 is 14 residues. CDR3 protein: CATSKSGSGNTIYF. The CDR3 DNA follows: TGTGCCACCAGCAAAAGCGGGTCTGGAAACACCATATATTTT. Filled out from reference TRBV15 and TRBJ1-3, the complete variable domain reads DAMVIQNPRYQVTQFGKPVTLSCSQTLNHNVMYWYQQKSSQAPKLLFHYYDKDFNNEADTPDNFQSRRPNTSFCFLDIRSPGLGDTAMYLCATSKSGSGNTIYFGEGSWLTVV.

This clonotype was seen ten or more times. The chain carries TRBV20-1 and TRBJ1-5; 7 bases match TRBD1. After removal of 2 bases from V and 2 bases from J, the junction contained 9 bases not matched to a gene. Germline loops: CDR1 DFQATT, CDR2 SNEGSKA (reference sequence). The CDR3 covers 16 residues. The CDR3 is CSARSKNDRGNQPQHF. The CDR3 DNA is TGCAGTGCTAGATCGAAAAATGACAGGGGCAATCAGCCCCAGCATTTT.